This T cell receptor (beta chain) was captured by sequencing in a study of shared T cell receptors in the human thymus. With V trimmed by 4 bases and J by 0 bases, 13 bases remained unmatched. The CDR3 runs to 20 residues. In germline, CDR1 is SGHRS, CDR2 YFSETQ. Assay used: immunoSEQ multiplex PCR; TCRdb lists only in-frame clones, some missing. There are fewer than 700,000 clones in the sample; more than 75% occur only once, and approximately 0.01% lies in the top ten. The same specimen was also included in a second study, on human thymus T cells. That study reports: Thymic samples were excised during corrective heart operations.

Sequencing used thymocytes. This receptor was taken from a boy under three years old with a congenital heart defect. The chain has TRBV5-1 and TRBJ2-1; TRBD2 matches at 13 bases. The CDR3 nucleotides read TGCGCCAGCAGCCCCCCCGGGACTAGCGGGATCCCGAGCTCCTACAATGAGCAGTTCTTC. Translating it yields CASSPPGTSGIPSSYNEQFF.